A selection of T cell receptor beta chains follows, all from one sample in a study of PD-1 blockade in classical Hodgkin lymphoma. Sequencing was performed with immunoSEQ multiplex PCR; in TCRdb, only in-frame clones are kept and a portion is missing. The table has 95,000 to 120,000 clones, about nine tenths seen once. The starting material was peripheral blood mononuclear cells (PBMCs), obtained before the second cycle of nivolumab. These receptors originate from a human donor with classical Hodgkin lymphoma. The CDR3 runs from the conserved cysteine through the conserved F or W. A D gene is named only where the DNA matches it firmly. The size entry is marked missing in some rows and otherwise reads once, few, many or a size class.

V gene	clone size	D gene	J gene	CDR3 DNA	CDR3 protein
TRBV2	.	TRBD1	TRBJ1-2	TGTGCCAGCACCCCCCGGGACAGCGGTCTGGGAGGCTACACCTTC	CASTPRDSGLGGYTF
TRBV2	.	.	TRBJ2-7	TGTGCCAGCACCCCTCTTCTTTCCAGGGACCCCGACGGCTACGAGCAGTACTTC	CASTPLLSRDPDGYEQYF
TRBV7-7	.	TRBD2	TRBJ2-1	TGTGCTAGCAGCTCAATAGTCTCTAGGACTAGCGGGAATTTCGCGAATGAGCAGTTCTTC	CASSSIVSRTSGNFANEQFF
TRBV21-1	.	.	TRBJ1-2	TGTGCCAGCAGCAAATCTAAGGGGTTCGGTGGTGGCTACACCTTC	CASSKSKGFGGGYTF
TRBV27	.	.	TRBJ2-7	TGTGCCAGCAGTTCGGGGGTTTCCTACGAGCAGTACTTC	CASSSGVSYEQYF
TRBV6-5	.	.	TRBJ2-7	TGTGCCAGCGGTGGGGAGCTCTCCTACGAGCAGTACTTC	CASGGELSYEQYF
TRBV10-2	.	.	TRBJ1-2	TGCGCCAGCAGTGAGTCGGCGGGGATGGGGGGCTACACCTTC	CASSESAGMGGYTF
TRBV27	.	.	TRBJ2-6	TGTGCCAGCAGTCCTTTTTCCACATTGCTGGGGAGCTCTGGGGCCAACGTCCTGACTTTC	CASSPFSTLLGSSGANVLTF
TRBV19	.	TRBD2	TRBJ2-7	TGTGCCAGTAGTATAAGCCTAGCGGGAGGGTCCTACGAGCAGTACTTC	CASSISLAGGSYEQYF
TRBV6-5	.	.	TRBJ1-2	TGTGCCAGCAGTTACCAGGGGGGCTACACCTTC	CASSYQGGYTF
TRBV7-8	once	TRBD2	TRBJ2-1	TGTGCCAGCAGCCCAGGGCTAGCGGGATACAATGAGCAGTTCTTC	CASSPGLAGYNEQFF
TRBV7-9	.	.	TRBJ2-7	TGTGCCAGCAGTCGGAGGGGGAGAAATCCCTACGAGCAGTACTTC	CASSRRGRNPYEQYF
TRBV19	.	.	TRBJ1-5	TGTGCCAGTAGTATTGAACTGGTCGTAGGGCGTTATAGCAATCAGCCCCAGCATTTT	CASSIELVVGRYSNQPQHF
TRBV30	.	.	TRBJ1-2	TGTGCCTGGAGTCGGTCTTCTGGTGGCTACACCTTC	CAWSRSSGGYTF
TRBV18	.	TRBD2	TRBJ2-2	TGTGCCAGCTCCCGCATCCCAAGGCTAGCGGGAGTCGGAGACACCGGGGAGCTGTTTTTT	CASSRIPRLAGVGDTGELFF
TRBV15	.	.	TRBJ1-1	TGTGCCACTCGACAGGAAATGGGCACTGAAGCTTTCTTT	CATRQEMGTEAFF
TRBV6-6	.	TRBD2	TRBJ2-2	TGTGCCAGCAGTTACTCGTGGACTAGCGGGACCGGGGAGCTGTTTTTT	CASSYSWTSGTGELFF